The present T cell receptor (beta chain) was sequenced within a study of blood T cell repertoires in COVID-19. Study background: T cells, B-cell-depleted T cells, or PBMCs supplied cDNA or gDNA.

The germline gives CDR1 MGHDK, CDR2 SYGVNS. This CDR3 comprises 18 residues. Trimming left V 5 bases short and J 3 bases short, with 26 bases between. Source study methods: Amplification of reference gene primers provided the estimated nucleated cell counts. TCRdb's table, derived via immunoSEQ multiplex PCR, lists solely in-frame clones and lacks some. V and J calls and clone size follow that table, whereas D and trimming were derived from the DNA. The sample carries some 94,000 clones, around 88% recorded once. Sequenced input: peripheral blood. The chain links TRBV25-1 to TRBJ2-7, with D perhaps TRBD1 (6 bases). The TCR sequence derives from a woman in her sixties with COVID-19, enrolled during active disease. The CDR3 is CASSPALGQQNTDYEQYF. The CDR3 nucleotides are TGTGCCAGCAGTCCGGCCCTAGGACAGCAGAATACCGACTACGAGCAGTACTTC.